This note documents a single T cell receptor (beta chain) sequence. Its antigen is not identified. This sample is drawn from a study of PD-L1 blockade in urothelial cancer. Overall study results and limits: Survival was better when pretreatment blood TCR clonality fell below the median.

This CDR3 region has 14 residues. Looked up from germline, CDR1 is KGHSH and CDR2 is LQKENI. The V end was cut by 5 bases, the J end by 2 bases, with 10 bases between. Time point noted: pretreatment peripheral blood. The table came from immunoSEQ multiplex PCR; TCRdb's copy has only in-frame clones and leaves some out. Of tens of thousands of clones listed, 85% to 90% were seen once; the top ten hold more than 3.5%. The gene calls are TRBV18 and TRBJ1-5; D is undetermined. This specimen consisted of PBMCs, obtained around atezolizumab (anti-PD-L1) treatment. This TCR derives from a man between 65 and 85 years old with urothelial cancer. The CDR3 reads CASSKGGGNQPQHF. DNA of the CDR3: TGTGCCAGCTCAAAGGGAGGCGGCAATCAGCCCCAGCATTTT.